This TCR beta chain was identified during a study of cytomegalovirus exposure and HLA in healthy donors. 60 Vbeta and 13 Jbeta primers were used in PCR. Method: immunoSEQ multiplex PCR; TCRdb's copy keeps in-frame clones and lacks some. The sample consists of 120,000 or so clones, roughly 80% of them appearing once. The trim removed 2 bases at V and 8 bases at J, leaving 16 bases unmatched. The germline V gene encodes CDR1 GTSNPN and CDR2 SVGIG (reference sequence). CDR3 length equals 16 residues. The sequence was obtained from a man younger than 35 in good health and CMV-seropositive. J is TRBJ1-1 and V is TRBV30; the match to TRBD1 covers 8 bases. Sequenced input: PBMCs. The CDR3 region is CAWSSTIRTGRPEAFF. CDR3 nucleotide sequence: TGTGCCTGGAGTAGTACCATCCGGACAGGGAGACCAGAAGCTTTCTTT. Supplemented by reference TRBV30 and TRBJ1-1, the full variable domain reads SQTIHQWPATLVQPVGSPLSLECTVEGTSNPNLYWYRQAAGRGLQLLFYSVGIGQISSEVPQNLSASRPQDRQFILSSKKLLLSDSGFYLCAWSSTIRTGRPEAFFGQGTRLTVV.